This record covers a single TCR beta chain. Its specific antigen is unknown. The input lacks base qualities; no much larger clone sits a single base away. The data originate from a study of blood T cell repertoires in COVID-19 (dated by TCRdb to 2018 to 2021). As for the study more broadly: Samples covering the acute and convalescent phases of COVID-19 were provided by collaborators in the United States, Italy and Spain. The material from the prospective study consisted of cDNA or gDNA derived from T cells, B-cell-depleted T cells, or PBMCs. Deeply sampled blood TCRbeta repertoires from subjects exposed to, actively infected with, or recovered from COVID-19 were included in the dataset. The repertoires were released in a freely available public database meant as a resource for research on the immune response to SARS-CoV-2. Samples came from the ongoing ImmuneRACE study (first 160 participants) plus 1,254 subjects from 6 global collaborators. The sample metadata nearly always contained a de-identified subject ID, COVID-19 status, age in years and sex. Where HLA class I and class II types were available, the types were taken from metadata supplied by the sample provider, not from assay-based typing.

The investigation overall reported the following: Clinical and demographic metadata were provided uncurated, with the amount varying by source and participant.

One collaborating source in Seattle enrolled patients during active infection and followed them longitudinally through the course of disease. Collaborating institutions collected whole blood in K2EDTA tubes following their own protocols. For TCRbeta analysis, collaborators shipped samples in one of three forms: frozen whole blood, isolated PBMCs, or DNA extracted from either of those sample types. For this chain, trimming is 2 bases at the V end and 3 bases at the J end, and the number of junction bases without a gene match is 1. CDR1 and CDR2 are read off the germline V gene (reference sequence) as GTSNPN and SVGIG. From its cysteine to its phenylalanine, the CDR3 spans 13 amino acids. Here the CDR3 DNA is all that survives: 39 bases in frame from base 1. The immunoSEQ Assay, a bias-controlled multiplex PCR, was used to amplify TCRbeta CDR3 regions from genomic DNA. Per the original workflow: The number of nucleated cells in each sample was estimated by amplification of reference gene primers within the assay. To quantify the absolute abundance of each unique TCRbeta CDR3 rearrangement, sequence reads were collapsed and filtered. Productive Simpson clonality was computed per sample as the square root of Simpson's diversity index over productive rearrangements. Here the immuneACCESS table is served through TCRdb, limited to in-frame sequences with V and J called. Missing clones are a known gap in these copies; in checked studies unresolved V genes cover under half, and the rest lacks a known reason. Clonal size and the V and J genes are those of that table, whereas D and trimming came from the DNA. The sample includes 440,000 or so clones, with approximately 89% observed a single time. 1.5% to 1.8% of the sample belongs to the ten largest clones.

The V and J segments used are TRBV30 and TRBJ1-1, and 9 junction bases match TRBD1. The TCR was taken from a woman aged 40 to 50 with COVID-19, enrolled during active disease. Sequencing was done on a sample of peripheral blood. The CDR3 region: CAWSRDRDTEAFF. The sequenced DNA is TGTGCCTGGAGTCGGGACAGGGACACTGAAGCTTTCTTT.